The source of this T cell receptor beta chain is a study of shared clonotypes between healthy human individuals. Healthy HIV-negative adults without recent acute infections or vaccinations served as donors. Every donor, a Caucasian adult, lived in Nashville, Tennessee. Using immunoSEQ multiplex PCR, the repertoire was profiled, and TCRdb retains in-frame clones only, with some absent. The data contain some 490,000 clones, 81% of them seen just once; the ten biggest clones take up about 13%. The CDR3 length is 17 residues. V lost 0 bases to trimming and J lost 4 bases, with 18 bases between them. Germline loops: CDR1 ENHRY, CDR2 SYGVKD.

The receptor was derived from a middle-aged woman in good health. Some clones in this sample may be carry-over from other donors' samples. The genes are TRBV10-3 and TRBJ1-2; D not certain. The sequencing input was PBMCs. DNA of the CDR3: TGTGCCATCAGTGAGTCGAATATAGTGGGTATAGTCTATGGCTACACCTTC. Protein: CAISESNIVGIVYGYTF.